One TCR beta chain is described in this entry. Its recognized antigen is unknown. Base qualities are not at hand, and no much larger clone is one base apart. This specimen's time point label, per the study, means: baseline before first vaccination. Samples from vaccinated people were obtained from the UK trials COV001 and COV002, which included a single-blind randomized controlled phase 2/3 trial of AZD1222 (ChAdOx1 nCoV-19) in healthy adults. For TCRbeta chain sequencing, PBMC samples were collected from trial participants at day 0 and at day 28 after the second dose. Ends trimmed: V by 5 bases, J by 4 bases; bases unmatched to a gene: 8. According to the germline V gene, CDR1 reads MNHEY and CDR2 reads SVGEGT. Reading from cysteine to phenylalanine, the CDR3 counts 14 amino acids. Of all the DNA, just the CDR3 is kept, 42 bases in frame from base 1. The CDR3 regions of human TCRbeta chains were analyzed by immunosequencing. In the original analysis: TCRs in the repertoires were compared against a reference library of SARS-CoV-2-specific TCRs that had been generated with the MIRA antigen-specificity platform. Breadth meant the fraction of unique TCRs that were SARS-CoV-2-associated, whereas depth meant the fraction of total T cells that were SARS-CoV-2-associated. Each spike-specific TCR was assigned to its reactive spike region and to a CD4 or CD8 class using the MIRA data. Log10-transformed breadth and depth values were compared by one-way ANOVA with Sidak's multiple comparisons tests. Here the immuneACCESS table is served through TCRdb, limited to in-frame sequences with V and J called. Missing clones are a known gap in these copies; in checked studies unresolved V genes cover under half, and the rest lacks a known reason. V, J and clone size are those of that table, while D and trimming were read from the DNA. The sample profile shows more than 250,000 clones; 80% to 95% of them were found once. The ten largest clones represent roughly 0.6% of the sample.

The data stem from a study of T cell responses to AZD1222 COVID-19 vaccine (dated by TCRdb to the early 2020s). Context from the whole study: AZD1222 recipients with second doses at about 4 weeks or about 12 weeks were pooled, because spike-specific TCR depth and breadth did not differ between schedules. TCR sequencing was performed for about 250 trial participants, of whom around 200 were given two doses of AZD1222 and approximately 25 were given two doses of MenACWY control vaccine. Trial participants were enrolled into age subgroups of 18-55, 56-69 and 70-plus years, which contained approximately 150, 30 and 60 TCR-sequenced participants, respectively.

What the research found in general, with its limitations: Vaccine-associated CD4 TCRs spanned the whole spike protein, with dominant responses in regions 160-218 and 743-854. Only five or six AZD1222 recipients were SARS-CoV-2 seropositive at baseline, limiting conclusions about previously exposed vaccinees. No day 14 peak-response samples were available, so repertoires were characterized only after the peak T cell response. After two AZD1222 doses, both the breadth and the depth of spike-specific TCRs were significantly higher than at day 0 and than in MenACWY recipients. Most participants were white British and females outnumbered males, and the authors suggested that clonal diversity may have been underestimated. Reportedly, close to half of the unique spike-specific TCRs recognized epitopes lying outside the regions that are mutated in the B.1.351 and B.1.1.7 variants. In the small 56-69-year group, the increase in depth fell short of significance, most likely because of low power.

This receptor was obtained from an adult in good health. The sample was peripheral blood, taken on day 0 of AZD1222 vaccination. Rearrangement joined TRBV6-2 or TRBV6-3 to TRBJ2-7, and TRBD2 matches 7 of the central bases. The CDR3 amino acid sequence is: CASSREARRYEQYF. The nucleotide sequence reads as follows: TGTGCCAGCAGTCGGGAGGCTCGCAGGTACGAGCAGTACTTC.